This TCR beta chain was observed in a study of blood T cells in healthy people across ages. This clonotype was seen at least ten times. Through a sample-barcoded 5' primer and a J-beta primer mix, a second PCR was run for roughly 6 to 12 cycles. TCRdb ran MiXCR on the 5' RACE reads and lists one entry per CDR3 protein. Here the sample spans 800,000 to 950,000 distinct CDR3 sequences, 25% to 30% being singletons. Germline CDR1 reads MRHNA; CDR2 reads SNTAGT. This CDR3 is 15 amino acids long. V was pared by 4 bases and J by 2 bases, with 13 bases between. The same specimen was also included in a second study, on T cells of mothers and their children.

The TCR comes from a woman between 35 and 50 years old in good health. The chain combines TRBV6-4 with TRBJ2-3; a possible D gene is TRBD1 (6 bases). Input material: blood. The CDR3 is CASSAAGAHTDTQYF. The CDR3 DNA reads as TGTGCCAGCAGTGCGGCAGGGGCACACACAGATACGCAGTATTTT.